Below are 17 T cell receptor beta chains sequenced from a single sample in a study of blood T cells in healthy people across ages. It was with a sample-barcoded 5' primer and a J-beta primer mix that a second PCR of about 6 to 12 cycles was run. TCRdb re-analysed the 5' RACE reads in MiXCR, keeping a single row per CDR3 protein. Of about 1,500,000 distinct CDR3 sequences in the sample, roughly 27% are singletons; the top ten hold 7.7%. The sequenced sample consisted of blood. The receptor source for this set is a woman in her twenties or thirties in good health.

This clonotype was recorded at least ten times. This chain uses TRBV9 with TRBJ2-5, with TRBD2 matching over 7 bases. Germline assignment: CDR1 SGDLS and CDR2 YYNGEE. The CDR3 covers 15 residues. The junction had 6 bases not matched to a gene; V was cut back by 3 bases and J by 1 base. CDR3 amino acids: CASSAIQRGQETQYF. In DNA, the CDR3 is TGTGCCAGCAGCGCTATCCAGCGGGGCCAAGAGACCCAGTACTTC.

V gene TRBV27 combines with J gene TRBJ2-2; the match to TRBD2 covers 7 bases. The V gene's germline CDR1 is MNHEY and CDR2 SMNVEV (reference sequence). With V trimmed by 5 bases and J by 7 bases, 7 bases remained unmatched. The CDR3 covers 14 residues. Here the CDR3 reads CASSLSGAGGELFF. The CDR3 DNA follows: TGTGCCAGCAGTCTAAGCGGGGCCGGCGGGGAGCTGTTTTTT.

This clonotype was detected a few times. V and J are TRBV12-5 and TRBJ2-1; 8 nucleotides align to TRBD1. The germline CDR1 and CDR2 sequences are LGHNT and FRNRAP. V was pared by 0 bases and J by 5 bases, with 12 bases of the junction left unmatched. The CDR3 contains 18 residues. This chain's CDR3 is CASGLVLEVQGADNEQFF. The CDR3 coding sequence is TGTGCTAGTGGTTTGGTACTTGAAGTGCAGGGGGCTGACAATGAGCAGTTCTTC.

This clonotype occurred a few times. The germline gene is not matched at one end of the junction; a read error may be the cause. The chain combines TRBV5-1 with TRBJ2-2, with a weak D call TRBD1 (6 bases). Germline CDR1 reads SGHRS; CDR2 reads YFSETQ. CDR3 length equals 14 residues. The CDR3 nucleotides read TGCGCCGGCAGCCTGGGACAGAACACCGGGGAGCTGTTTTTT. It specifies CAGSLGQNTGELFF.

About this clonotype: This may come from a read error, since a much larger clone is one base off. The V and J genes are TRBV10-3 and TRBJ2-1, with D possibly TRBD2 on 6 matching bases. The germline V gene has CDR1 ENHRY and CDR2 SYGVKD. The CDR3 consists of 14 residues. DNA of the CDR3: TGTGCCATCAAAGAGGCTAGCGCTGGCAATGAGCACTTCTTC. Amino acids: CAIKEASAGNEHFF.

The V and J genes are TRBV2 and TRBJ2-1, with D perhaps given as TRBD1 or TRBD2 (6 bases each). Germline V gene sequence: CDR1 SNHLY, CDR2 FYNNEI. The CDR3 is 18 residues long. V was trimmed by 2 bases and J by 6 bases, leaving 23 bases between them. This chain's CDR3 is CASSEMGRGRDLGNEQFF. The CDR3 DNA follows: TGTGCCAGCAGTGAAATGGGTCGGGGGCGGGACCTAGGCAATGAGCAGTTCTTC.

A note on this clonotype: This could be a read error, since a much larger clone is one nucleotide away. V usage is TRBV29-1 and J usage is TRBJ2-1; the D call may be TRBD1 or TRBD2 (5 bases each). The germline V gene encodes CDR1 SQVTM and CDR2 ANQGSEA. The V gene lost 7 bases and the J gene lost 4 bases, with 11 bases spanning the gap. This CDR3 region has 12 residues. CDR3 in amino acids: CSGGKLYNEQFF. As DNA, the CDR3 is TGCAGCGGGGGGAAGCTTTACAATGAGCAGTTCTTC.

This clonotype was observed many times. The V and J genes are TRBV7-2 and TRBJ2-7; TRBD2 matches 12 bases. The V gene's germline CDR1 is SGHTA and CDR2 FQGNSA. The CDR3 consists of 16 residues. The trim removed 0 bases at V and 6 bases at J, leaving 6 bases unmatched. Here the CDR3 DNA reads TGTGCCAGCAGCTTAGCCCCTAGCGGGAGGGCCGCCGAGCAGTACTTC. Protein product: CASSLAPSGRAAEQYF.

The chain employs TRBV6-1 and TRBJ2-7, with no clear D. From germline, CDR1 is MNHNS and CDR2 SASEGT. Trimming took off 3 bases at V and 0 bases at J, with 18 bases between the two ends. The CDR3 contains 17 residues. The CDR3 region is CASSDVGDRAFSYEQYF. The DNA of the CDR3 is TGTGCCAGCAGTGATGTCGGAGATCGGGCGTTCTCCTACGAGCAGTACTTC.

This clonotype was counted at least ten times. This chain uses TRBV27 with TRBJ2-1, with D unclear. Germline CDR1 MNHEY, CDR2 SMNVEV (reference sequence). This CDR3 is 15 amino acids long. V lost 3 bases, J lost 0 bases, and 9 bases lay in between. The CDR3 reads CASSFEPSSYNEQFF. The CDR3 region has the DNA TGTGCCAGCAGTTTTGAGCCGTCCTCCTACAATGAGCAGTTCTTC.

With regard to this clonotype: Since a much larger clone is just one base distant, this may be a read error. The chain employs TRBV5-1 and TRBJ2-7; 8 nucleotides line up with TRBD1. Per the germline V gene, CDR1 is SGHRS and CDR2 is YFSETQ. V lost 4 bases to trimming and J lost 5 bases; unmatched junction nucleotides: 8. This CDR3 region has 14 residues. CDR3 region: CASSAGDRWDEQYF. CDR3 DNA sequence: TGCGCCAGCAGCGCAGGGGACAGGTGGGACGAGCAGTACTTC. Using reference TRBV5-1 and TRBJ2-7 for the parts outside the CDR3, the full variable domain is KAGVTQTPRYLIKTRGQQVTLSCSPISGHRSVSWYQQTPGQGLQFLFEYFSETQRNKGNFPGRFSGRQFSNSRSEMNVSTLELGDSALYLCASSAGDRWDEQYFGPGTRLTVT.

This chain uses TRBV9 with TRBJ1-2; the D is unclear. This CDR3 has 15 residues. V gave up 4 bases and J gave up 6 bases, with 19 bases separating them. Per the germline V gene, CDR1 is SGDLS and CDR2 is YYNGEE. The CDR3 sequence: CASSFRVEGRDGYTF. CDR3 in DNA: TGTGCCAGCAGCTTCCGGGTCGAGGGCCGGGATGGCTACACCTTC.

This clonotype has more than one count but fewer than ten. The V and J genes are TRBV20-1 and TRBJ2-5; no firm D call. The CDR3 extends over 15 amino acids. The ends were cut back, 3 bases at V and 1 base at J, with 15 bases in the middle. Germline V CDR1 and CDR2: DFQATT, SNEGSKA (reference sequence). The CDR3 coding sequence is TGCAGTGCTAGTGACCCAGCCGGGTCCCAAGAGACCCAGTACTTC. This translates into CSASDPAGSQETQYF.

This rearrangement joins TRBV2 to TRBJ1-5; 8 bases are a match to TRBD1. Germline trimming cut 6 bases from V and 7 bases from J; bases unmatched to any gene: 11. The CDR3 consists of 15 residues. Per germline, CDR1 SNHLY and CDR2 FYNNEI. The CDR3 DNA reads TGTGCCAGCAGCGCCGACAGGGGCGCCATGCAGCCCCAGCATTTT. This gives the protein CASSADRGAMQPQHF.

The chain joins TRBV9 to TRBJ1-5, with D perhaps TRBD1 (5 bases). V dropped 3 bases and J dropped 0 bases, with 19 bases sitting between them. CDR3 size: 18 residues. Germline assignment: CDR1 SGDLS and CDR2 YYNGEE. The CDR3 nucleotides read TGTGCCAGCAGCGGCTTGCCTTCACGGACATCTAGCAATCAGCCCCAGCATTTT. The encoded protein is CASSGLPSRTSSNQPQHF.

This clonotype showed up many times. The rearrangement uses TRBV5-1 and TRBJ2-1; D not resolved. Germline CDR1 and CDR2: SGHRS and YFSETQ. Trimming left V 0 bases short and J 4 bases short, with 8 bases between. This CDR3 is built from 14 residues. This CDR3 is CASSLAQIYNEQFF. CDR3 sequence (DNA): TGCGCCAGCAGCTTGGCACAAATTTACAATGAGCAGTTCTTC.

The V and J genes are TRBV9 and TRBJ2-5; TRBD1 or TRBD2 may be the D gene (6 bases each). The CDR3 is made up of 15 amino acids. Germline V CDR1 and CDR2: SGDLS, YYNGEE. The V end lost 3 bases, the J end lost 11 bases, and 23 bases lay between the germline ends. The DNA of the CDR3 is TGTGCCAGCAGCGCCTACAGGGAGGCGGGCAATGAGCAGTACTTC. Protein product: CASSAYREAGNEQYF. Complete variable domain (other parts from reference TRBV9 and TRBJ2-5): DSGVTQTPKHLITATGQRVTLRCSPRSGDLSVYWYQQSLDQGLQFLIQYYNGEERAKGNILERFSAQQFPDLHSELNLSSLELGDSALYFCASSAYREAGNEQYFGPGTRLLVL.